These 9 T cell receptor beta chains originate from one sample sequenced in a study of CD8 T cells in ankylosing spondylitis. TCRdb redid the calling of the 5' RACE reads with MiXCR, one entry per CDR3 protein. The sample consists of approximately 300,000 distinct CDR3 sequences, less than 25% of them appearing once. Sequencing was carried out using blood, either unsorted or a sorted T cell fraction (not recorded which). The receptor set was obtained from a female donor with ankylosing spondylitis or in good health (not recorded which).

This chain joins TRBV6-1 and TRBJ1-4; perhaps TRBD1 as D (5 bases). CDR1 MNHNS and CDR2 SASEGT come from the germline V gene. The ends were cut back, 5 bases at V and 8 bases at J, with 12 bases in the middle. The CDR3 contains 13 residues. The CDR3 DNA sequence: TGTGCCAGCAGTCCCGGGGCATCCGAAAAACTGTTTTTT. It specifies CASSPGASEKLFF.

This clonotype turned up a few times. CDR3 sequence: CASSVAGNSNTGELFF. The DNA of the CDR3 is TGTGCCAGCAGCGTAGCGGGGAATTCGAACACCGGGGAGCTGTTTTTT. The chain carries TRBV9 and TRBJ2-2, with a tentative D call TRBD2 (5 bases). From germline, CDR1 is SGDLS and CDR2 YYNGEE. Trimming cost V 0 bases and J 0 bases, with 9 bases left between them. The CDR3 consists of 16 residues. The variable domain in full, with the rest retrieved from reference TRBV9 and TRBJ2-2, is DSGVTQTPKHLITATGQRVTLRCSPRSGDLSVYWYQQSLDQGLQFLIQYYNGEERAKGNILERFSAQQFPDLHSELNLSSLELGDSALYFCASSVAGNSNTGELFFGEGSRLTVL.

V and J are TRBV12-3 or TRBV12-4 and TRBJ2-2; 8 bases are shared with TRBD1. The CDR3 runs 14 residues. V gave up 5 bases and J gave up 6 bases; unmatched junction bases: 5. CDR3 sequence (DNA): TGTGCCAGCAGTCCGGACAGGGAGGCCGGGGAGCTGTTTTTT. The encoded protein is CASSPDREAGELFF.

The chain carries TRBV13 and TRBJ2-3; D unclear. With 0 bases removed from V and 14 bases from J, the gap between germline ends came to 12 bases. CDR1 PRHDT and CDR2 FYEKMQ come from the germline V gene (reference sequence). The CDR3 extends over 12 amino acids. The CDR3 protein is CASSLGLSRGYF. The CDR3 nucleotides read TGTGCCAGCAGCTTAGGGCTCTCTCGTGGGTATTTT.

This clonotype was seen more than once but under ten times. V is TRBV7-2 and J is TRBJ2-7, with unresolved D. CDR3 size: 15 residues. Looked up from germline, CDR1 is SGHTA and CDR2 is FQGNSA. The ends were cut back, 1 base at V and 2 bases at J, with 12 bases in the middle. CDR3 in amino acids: CASSLDPRNPYEQYF. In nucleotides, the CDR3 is TGTGCCAGCAGCTTAGATCCTCGGAACCCCTACGAGCAGTACTTC. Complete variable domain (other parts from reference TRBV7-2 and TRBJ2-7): GAGVSQSPSNKVTEKGKDVELRCDPISGHTALYWYRQSLGQGLEFLIYFQGNSAPDKSGLPSDRFSAERTGGSVSTLTIQRTQQEDSAVYLCASSLDPRNPYEQYFGPGTRLTVT.

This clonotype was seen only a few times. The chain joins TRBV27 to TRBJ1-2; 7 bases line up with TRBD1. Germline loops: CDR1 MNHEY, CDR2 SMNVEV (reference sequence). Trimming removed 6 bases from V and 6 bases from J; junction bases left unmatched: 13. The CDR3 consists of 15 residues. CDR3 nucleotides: TGTGCCAGCAGCCCTGACAGGGAACATTATAATGGCTACACCTTC. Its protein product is CASSPDREHYNGYTF.

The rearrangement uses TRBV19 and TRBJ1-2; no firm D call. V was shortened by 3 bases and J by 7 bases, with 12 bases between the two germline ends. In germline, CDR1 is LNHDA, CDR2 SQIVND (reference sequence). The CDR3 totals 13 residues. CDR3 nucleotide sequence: TGTGCCAGTAGTATCGACTTATGGGGTGGCTACACCTTC. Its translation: CASSIDLWGGYTF.

The DNA for the CDR3 is TGTGCCATCAGTCCGGGGACTGAAGCTTTCTTT. Translated, it gives CAISPGTEAFF. The chain joins TRBV10-3 to TRBJ1-1; D is undetermined. The CDR3 is made up of 11 amino acids. Looked up from germline, CDR1 is ENHRY and CDR2 is SYGVKD. V was shortened by 5 bases and J by 5 bases, with 6 bases between the two germline ends.

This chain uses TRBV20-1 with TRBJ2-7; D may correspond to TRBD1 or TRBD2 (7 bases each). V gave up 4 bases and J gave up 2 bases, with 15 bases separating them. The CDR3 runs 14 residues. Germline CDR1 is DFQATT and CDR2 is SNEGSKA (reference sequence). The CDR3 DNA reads TGCAGTGCTAAGGGGGCGGGGGACCCCTACGAGCAGTACTTC. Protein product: CSAKGAGDPYEQYF.